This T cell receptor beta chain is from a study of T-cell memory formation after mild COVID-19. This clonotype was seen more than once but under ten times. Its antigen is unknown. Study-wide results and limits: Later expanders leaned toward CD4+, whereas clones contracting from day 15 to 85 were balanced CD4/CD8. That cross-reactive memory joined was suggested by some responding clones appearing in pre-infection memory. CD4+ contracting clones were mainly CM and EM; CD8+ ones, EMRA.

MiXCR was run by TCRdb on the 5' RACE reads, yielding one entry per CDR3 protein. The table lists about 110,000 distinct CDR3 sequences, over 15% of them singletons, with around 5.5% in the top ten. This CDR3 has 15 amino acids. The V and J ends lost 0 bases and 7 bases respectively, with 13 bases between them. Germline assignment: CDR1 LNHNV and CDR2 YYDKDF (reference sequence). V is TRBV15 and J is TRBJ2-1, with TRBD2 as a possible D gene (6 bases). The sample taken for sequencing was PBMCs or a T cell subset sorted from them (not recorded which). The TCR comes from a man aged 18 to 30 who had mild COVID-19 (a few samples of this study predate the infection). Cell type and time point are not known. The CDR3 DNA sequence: TGTGCCACCAGCAGAGACCCCTCGGGAGTAAATGAGCAGTTCTTC. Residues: CATSRDPSGVNEQFF.